Shown below are 5 T cell receptor beta chains from a single sample sequenced in a study of Graves' ophthalmopathy and Graves' hyperthyroidism. Amplification from RNA transcripts yielded the TCR beta CDR3 regions. A first-round RT-PCR used HTBI primers, followed by a second-round multiplex PCR. Via MiXCR, TCRdb re-called the multiplex PCR reads, giving one row per CDR3 protein. The repertoire has 650,000 to 900,000 distinct CDR3 sequences, roughly two fifths of them found once; the top ten carry 40% to 45%. The specimen sequenced was peripheral blood. Receptors were obtained from an adult man with Graves' ophthalmopathy.

This clonotype was detected many times. The V call is TRBV29-1, the J call TRBJ2-2, with TRBD1 identical over 7 bases. The CDR3 spans 13 residues. The junction had 5 bases not matched to a gene; V was cut back by 4 bases and J by 6 bases. The germline gives CDR1 SQVTM, CDR2 ANQGSEA. The CDR3 spells CSVGQGVAGELFF. CDR3 bases: TGCAGCGTTGGACAGGGTGTCGCCGGGGAGCTGTTTTTT.

This clonotype was seen ten or more times. The V and J genes are TRBV9 and TRBJ1-2; 9 positions agree with TRBD1. Germline lookup yields CDR1 SGDLS and CDR2 YYNGEE. The CDR3 runs to 16 residues. V was pared by 2 bases and J by 5 bases, with 10 bases of the junction left unmatched. CDR3 residues: CASSVTSKGTGYGYTF. The CDR3 bases are TGTGCCAGCAGCGTCACCTCGAAAGGGACAGGGTATGGCTACACCTTC.

This clonotype was found many times. The V call is TRBV2, the J call TRBJ2-7; 9 nucleotides match TRBD2. Trimming took 4 bases from V and 2 from J; bases not matched to a gene: 6. The CDR3 is made up of 15 amino acids. Germline CDR1 reads SNHLY; CDR2 reads FYNNEI. CDR3 sequence: CASSVPSGTTYEQYF. The CDR3 nucleotides read TGTGCCAGCAGTGTCCCTAGCGGGACGACCTACGAGCAGTACTTC.

This clonotype was observed many times. This chain links TRBV6-6 with TRBJ2-5, with D possibly called TRBD1 or TRBD2 (5 bases each). V was clipped by 2 bases and J by 1 base, with 5 bases between them. Germline V gene sequence: CDR1 MNHNY, CDR2 SVGAGI (reference sequence). This CDR3 is built from 13 residues. This CDR3 reads CASSYGTQETQYF. DNA for the CDR3: TGTGCCAGCAGTTACGGGACCCAAGAGACCCAGTACTTC.

This clonotype was picked up a small number of times. The rearrangement links TRBV9 to TRBJ2-2, with a weak D call TRBD2 (6 bases). Germline-derived CDR1 and CDR2 are SGDLS and YYNGEE. This CDR3 spans 14 amino acids. The ends were cut back, 4 bases at V and 5 bases at J, with 12 bases in the middle. Here the CDR3 reads CASSPREGTGELFF. The CDR3 DNA sequence: TGTGCCAGCAGCCCGCGGGAAGGAACCGGGGAGCTGTTTTTT.